Here is one TCR beta chain with its context. This clone's antigen is unknown. No base qualities exist here, and no much larger clone lies one base off it. This entry comes from a study of blood T cells in healthy people across ages (dated by TCRdb to between 2015 and 2017). Regarding the research as a whole: In model experiments, template switching captured roughly one uniquely barcoded TCR beta cDNA molecule for every two T cells. The study measured age-related changes in TCR beta repertoire diversity using deep sequencing normalized with unique cDNA molecular identifiers. Donors were grouped into four age groups: young (average roughly 15 years), middle-aged (over 35), aged (62) and long-lived (over 80). To avoid experimental bias, donors of different ages were distributed randomly across sequencing lanes. The study analyzed two additional independent replicas of 1 million unique cDNA reads from the same blood draw for two donors, one aged 18 to 30 and one aged 80 or older.

Study-level results and caveats: There was a strong correlation between observed TCR beta diversity and the percentage of naive T cells measured by flow cytometry. As age increased, observed TCR beta diversity per million T cells dropped in a roughly linear way, and a significant reduction was already evident by age about 36. Estimates of total diversity from one million sequenced T cells were regarded as lower bounds and underestimates. Compared with the aged group, the long-lived group had more naive CD4+ T cells, fewer expanded clones and increased TCR diversity, a pattern suggesting age selection. Because the CMV infection status of the donors was unknown, age-related changes in expanded clonotypes may potentially have been confounded. Because profiling used bulk unsorted PBMCs, naive and antigen-experienced compartments could not be compared conclusively.

Systemically healthy Caucasian individuals from Russia, approximately 39 in total and aged about 6 to 100 years, were included as donors. Roughly 9 milliliters of peripheral blood were drawn from each donor into EDTA-treated Vacutainer tubes. Ficoll-Paque density-gradient centrifugation was used to isolate PBMCs, with at least 7 million per sample. Trizol reagent was used to extract total RNA from PBMCs, with at least 5.5 micrograms per sample. For every donor, an aliquot of PBMCs went through flow cytometry to measure the percentages of naive CD45RAhigh/CD27high T cells. Libraries came from 5' RACE. A second roughly 6 to 11 cycle PCR used a sample-barcoded 5' primer and a J-beta primer mix. A template-switch 5' adaptor carrying 12 random nucleotides introduced a unique molecular identifier onto each TCR beta cDNA molecule. Each sample yielded at least 3 million CDR3-containing paired-end reads. First-strand cDNA was synthesized from all RNA with the Mint cDNA synthesis kit, primed by a TRBC-specific oligonucleotide. Following uracil-DNA glycosylase treatment, all cDNA underwent a first 18-cycle PCR with the universal primers M1SS and BC2_uni_R. For the original study's pipeline: Normalization of each sample was performed by random selection of 1 million high-quality reads, each carrying a distinct molecular identifier. Reads with shared molecular identifiers were discarded instead of being binned into consensus sequences. CDR3 identification, clonotype clustering and error correction used MiTCR with a Q25 quality threshold and the strictest error-elimination algorithm. A nonparametric unseen species model using Euler transformation provided a lower-bound estimate of total TCR beta diversity. TCRdb reran the public reads through fastp at Q25 and MiXCR, keeping productive beta chains. When rows share a CDR3 protein, they turn into one entry using the most common DNA and genes. These V and J calls are TCRdb output, not the study's own analysis. For this sample the table gives approximately 2,000,000 distinct CDR3 sequences, of which 39% were detected only once. Under 30% of the sample is taken by the ten largest.

The germline V gene (reference sequence) yields DFQATT for CDR1 and SNEGSKA for CDR2. Germline trimming amounts to 1 base on V and 4 bases on J, with 3 as the count of junction bases outside the gene matches. The CDR3 goes from the cysteine to the phenylalanine over 15 residues. The entry retains the CDR3 DNA only, 45 bases that are in frame from base 1. The chain couples TRBV20-1 to TRBJ2-1; 11 bases in the middle match TRBD2. The sequence was collected from a human donor in good health. Sequenced sample: blood. The CDR3 in this case is CSARGSSGGYNEQFF. The sequenced DNA: TGCAGTGCTAGAGGGTCTAGCGGGGGGTACAATGAGCAGTTCTTC.